A selection of T cell receptor beta chains follows, all from one sample in a study of OX40 agonist ivuxolimab in advanced cancers. Libraries were prepared by immunoSEQ multiplex PCR; TCRdb keeps only in-frame clonotypes and omits some of them. The sample has over 70,000 clones, under 95% seen once. The sequences come from CD4+ or CD8+ T cells sorted from blood, collected in a trial of the OX40 agonist ivuxolimab. The receptors here all came from an adult with an advanced solid tumor such as melanoma, head and neck, liver or kidney cancer. Both conserved end residues are part of each CDR3. The D gene is left open where the match is weak. Size is stated for part of the rows, as once, few or many counts, or as a class when the clone is expanded.

V	J	size	D	DNA	CDR3
TRBV18	TRBJ2-5	.	TRBD1	TGTGCCAGCTCACATGGACAGGGTGTGGAGACCCAGTACTTC	CASSHGQGVETQYF
TRBV2	TRBJ2-7	once	.	TGTGCCAGCCTCGCCACCCCAACCGACGAGCAGTACTTC	CASLATPTDEQYF
TRBV6-6	TRBJ2-3	.	.	TGTGCCAGCAGACACGCCACAGATACGCAGTATTTT	CASRHATDTQYF
TRBV7-2	TRBJ2-2	few	.	TGTGCCAGCAGCTTTAGGTATTCGACAAGAGGTGGCAACACCGGGGAGCTGTTTTTT	CASSFRYSTRGGNTGELFF
TRBV19	TRBJ2-1	.	TRBD2	TGTGCCAGCCGCCCCTCCACCCCAACTAGCGGGATTTCCAATGAGCAGTTCTTC	CASRPSTPTSGISNEQFF
TRBV18	TRBJ2-5	once	TRBD2	TGTGCCAGCTCATCCACCCGGGGGGGAGAGACCCAGTACTTC	CASSSTRGGETQYF
TRBV4-1	TRBJ2-1	.	.	TGCGCCAGCAGTAAAGAAGGGAATGAGCAGTTCTTC	CASSKEGNEQFF
TRBV11-2	TRBJ2-3	.	.	TGTGCCAGCAGCTTCTCCCTAGCTAAGACAGATATGCAGTATTTT	CASSFSLAKTDMQYF
TRBV18	TRBJ2-2	.	.	TGTGCCAGCTCACCCGACCGCGCGACCGGGGAGCTGTTTTTT	CASSPDRATGELFF
TRBV18	TRBJ2-7	.	.	TGTGCCAGCTCACCCCAGGGGGGAGGACCCTACGAGCAGTACTTC	CASSPQGGGPYEQYF
TRBV2	TRBJ2-7	.	.	TGTGCCAGCAGGCTGGGGGGGGGCCACGAGCAGTACTTC	CASRLGGGHEQYF
TRBV27	TRBJ1-1	once	.	TGTGCCAGCAGTTGGAGGCAGGGAGATGAAGCTTTCTTT	CASSWRQGDEAFF
TRBV19	TRBJ1-2	.	.	TGTGCCAGCTCCCCTGGAGGAAGGAGTAACTATGGCTACACCTTC	CASSPGGRSNYGYTF
TRBV5-1	TRBJ2-7	.	TRBD2	TGCGCCAGCAGCTTGGAGACTAGCGGCTACGAGCAGTACTTC	CASSLETSGYEQYF
TRBV7-9	TRBJ2-1	.	.	TGTGCCAGCAGCTTAGTAGCGGTACTACTTAATGAGCAGTTCTTC	CASSLVAVLLNEQFF
TRBV4-2	TRBJ2-3	.	.	TGTGCCAGCAGCCAATCGGGGGTCGGTACGCAGTATTTT	CASSQSGVGTQYF
TRBV2	TRBJ2-7	.	.	TGTGCCAGCAGTGGGACAGCCCTCTACGAGCAGTACTTC	CASSGTALYEQYF
TRBV7-8	TRBJ1-4	.	TRBD1	TGTGCCAGCAGCAACCCGGACAGGGTCAAACTGTTTTTT	CASSNPDRVKLFF
TRBV7-9	TRBJ1-4	.	.	TGTGCCAGCAGCTTACGCAGGGCTGCAACTAATGAAAAACTGTTTTTT	CASSLRRAATNEKLFF
TRBV5-1	TRBJ1-3	.	TRBD1	TGCGCCAGCAGCCCGGGACAGGGCAGTGGAAACACCATATATTTT	CASSPGQGSGNTIYF
TRBV7-3	TRBJ2-1	.	.	TGTGCCAGCAGCTTAGATTTCAATGAGCAGTTCTTC	CASSLDFNEQFF
TRBV6-6	TRBJ2-7	.	TRBD2	TGTGCCAGCAGAAGGACTAGCGACGAGCAGTACTTC	CASRRTSDEQYF
TRBV15	TRBJ1-1	.	.	TGTGCCACCAGCAGAGGGGAAACAGGACCCCGCACTGAAGCTTTCTTT	CATSRGETGPRTEAFF
TRBV28	TRBJ1-2	.	.	TGTGCCAGCAGTTTATTGATACAGAGCTATGGCTACACCTTC	CASSLLIQSYGYTF
TRBV11-2	TRBJ2-1	.	.	TGTGCCAGCAGCTTAGTTGCCATGATCTCCTACAATGAGCAGTTCTTC	CASSLVAMISYNEQFF
TRBV2	TRBJ2-1	.	.	TGTGCCAGCAGTTTACAGGTTAGCTCCTACAATGAGCAGTTCTTC	CASSLQVSSYNEQFF
TRBV5-1	TRBJ2-1	.	TRBD1	TGCGCCAGCAGCCAGGGGGCGGTCGAGGGGAATGAGCAGTTCTTC	CASSQGAVEGNEQFF
TRBV4-2	TRBJ2-1	.	.	TGTGCCAGCAGCCAAGATGTCCGGGTGAGGAATGAGCAGTTCTTC	CASSQDVRVRNEQFF
TRBV9	TRBJ2-5	.	.	TGTGCCAGCAGCAAATCCCCCACCCCGGGGACCCAGTACTTC	CASSKSPTPGTQYF
TRBV6-6	TRBJ2-1	.	TRBD2	TGTGCCAGCAGTACTAGCGTCTACAATGAGCAGTTCTTC	CASSTSVYNEQFF
TRBV6-1	TRBJ2-7	.	TRBD1	TGTGCCAGCAGTGAAGCGTCTGTGTCCGGGACAGGGCGCGAGCAGTACTTC	CASSEASVSGTGREQYF
TRBV18	TRBJ2-2	.	.	TGTGCCAGCTCCTCGAGGGGGTCAAGCCCCGGGGAGCTGTTTTTT	CASSSRGSSPGELFF
TRBV5-6	TRBJ1-4	.	.	TGTGCCAGCAGAAGAAGGGGGTTTGGGAATGAAAAACTGTTTTTT	CASRRRGFGNEKLFF
TRBV5-1	TRBJ2-7	.	TRBD1	TGCGCCAGCAGCTTGGCCAGACAGGGCGGCTACGAGCAGTACTTC	CASSLARQGGYEQYF
TRBV2	TRBJ1-1	.	.	TGTGCCAGCAGTGAGACAGCCGCTTTCTTT	CASSETAAFF
TRBV4-1	TRBJ2-5	.	TRBD1	TGCGCCAGCAGCCTGGGGACAGGGGGAGGAACTGAGACCCAGTACTTC	CASSLGTGGGTETQYF